These T cell receptor beta chains were read from a single sample in a study of control samples from healthy donors and cancer patients. The protocol was immunoSEQ multiplex PCR, while the TCRdb copy is restricted to in-frame clones and leaves out a portion. The sample shows around 110,000 clones, 75% to 90% of them seen only once. Sample: PBMCs. These receptors originate from a woman aged 45 to 65 with colorectal cancer. CDR3s leave out the opening cysteine and the closing phenylalanine or tryptophan.

12	TRBV19	TRBJ2-7	ASSIDGRAYEQY
13	TRBV5-1	TRBJ1-5	ASSLGGLINQPQH
12	TRBV2	TRBJ1-1	ASSVGGQDTEAF
15	TRBV7-6	TRBJ2-5	ASSPWGGTQHIGAQY
13	TRBV11-2	TRBJ2-3	ASSLVTWSTDTQY
12	TRBV2	TRBJ2-3	ASSDRTSTDTQY
12	TRBV5-4	TRBJ2-7	ASSYQRDIYEQY
12	TRBV19	TRBJ2-4	ASSLRQGEGIQY
14	TRBV7-9	TRBJ2-3	ASSPQGAGGTDTQY
12	TRBV4-1	TRBJ2-5	ASSQEGLGETQY
11	TRBV9	TRBJ2-7	ASSEWSRSEQY
14	TRBV18	TRBJ2-5	ASSPNRVRLEETQY
14	TRBV6-1	TRBJ2-3	ASSDLGTSTPDTQY
11	TRBV5-1	TRBJ1-5	ASSSGNNQPQH
11	TRBV30	TRBJ1-1	AWSGDRETEAF
11	TRBV28	TRBJ2-7	ASRVTGTYEQY
16	TRBV11-2	TRBJ2-5	ASSHIGPRGGPTETQY
15	TRBV7-9	TRBJ1-4	ASSKLGTGAYFEKLF
12	TRBV28	TRBJ1-1	ASSSGTGETEAF
13	TRBV19	TRBJ2-4	ASSSGPWRENIQY
10	TRBV15	TRBJ2-7	ATSRDTYEQY
14	TRBV11-2	TRBJ2-7	ASSLGGGRPSYEQY
14	TRBV4-1	TRBJ2-1	ASSTGRLSAYNEQF